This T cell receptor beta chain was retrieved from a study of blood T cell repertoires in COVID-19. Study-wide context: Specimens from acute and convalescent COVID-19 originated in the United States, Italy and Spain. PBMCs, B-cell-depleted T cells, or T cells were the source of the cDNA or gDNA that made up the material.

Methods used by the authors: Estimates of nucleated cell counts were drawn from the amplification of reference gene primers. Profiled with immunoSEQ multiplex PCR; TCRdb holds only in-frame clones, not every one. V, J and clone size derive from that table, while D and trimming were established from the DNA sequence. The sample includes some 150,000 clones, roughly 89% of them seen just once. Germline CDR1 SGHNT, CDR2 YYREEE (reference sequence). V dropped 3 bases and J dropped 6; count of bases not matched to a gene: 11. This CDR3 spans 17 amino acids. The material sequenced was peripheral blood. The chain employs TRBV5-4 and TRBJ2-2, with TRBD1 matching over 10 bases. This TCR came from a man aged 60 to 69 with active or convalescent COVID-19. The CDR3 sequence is CASSSLDRGPIAGELFF. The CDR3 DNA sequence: TGTGCCAGCAGCTCCCTAGACAGGGGGCCGATTGCCGGGGAGCTGTTTTTT. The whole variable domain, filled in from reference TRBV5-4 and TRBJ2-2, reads ETGVTQSPTHLIKTRGQQVTLRCSSQSGHNTVSWYQQALGQGPQFIFQYYREEENGRGNFPPRFSGLQFPNYSSELNVNALELDDSALYLCASSSLDRGPIAGELFFGEGSRLTVL.